The 26 T cell receptor beta chains reported below all come from one sample, sequenced in a study of shared clonotypes between healthy human individuals. TCRdb's copy holds only in-frame clones and misses some; the assay was immunoSEQ multiplex PCR. The sample includes about 2.4 million clones, roughly 93% seen only once; the top ten take approximately 0.35%. The sequenced material came from naive CD4+ T cells from PBMCs. As to subset: CD45RA+ positively selected. All receptors derive from a man younger than 30 in good health. Some clones in this sample may be carry-over from other donors' samples.

Concerning this clone: The identical CDR3 is also encoded by other nucleotide sequences in the sample. The genes are TRBV30 and TRBJ2-7, with 7 bases lining up with TRBD1. Per germline, CDR1 GTSNPN and CDR2 SVGIG (reference sequence). The CDR3 consists of 14 residues. The trim removed 0 bases at V and 1 base at J, leaving 3 bases unmatched. CDR3 nucleotides: TGTGCCTGGAGTGTAGGGGGCGGTTCCTACGAGCAGTACTTC. This translates into CAWSVGGGSYEQYF. The full variable domain, completed using reference TRBV30 and TRBJ2-7, is SQTIHQWPATLVQPVGSPLSLECTVEGTSNPNLYWYRQAAGRGLQLLFYSVGIGQISSEVPQNLSASRPQDRQFILSSKKLLLSDSGFYLCAWSVGGGSYEQYFGPGTRLTVT.

In regard to this clone: The same CDR3 is also encoded by other DNA sequences in this sample. This chain connects TRBV7-3 to TRBJ2-7; 8 bases fit TRBD2. Germline V CDR1 and CDR2: SGHTA, FQGTGA. The CDR3 spans 15 residues. J gave up 1 base and V 2 bases, and 4 bases lay outside the gene matches. The CDR3 reads CASSLGAGASYEQYF. In DNA, the CDR3 is TGTGCCAGCAGCTTAGGAGCGGGAGCTTCCTACGAGCAGTACTTC. The full variable domain, in which reference TRBV7-3 and TRBJ2-7 provide the parts outside the CDR3, is GAGVSQTPSNKVTEKGKYVELRCDPISGHTALYWYRQSLGQGPEFLIYFQGTGAADDSGLPNDRFFAVRPEGSVSTLKIQRTERGDSAVYLCASSLGAGASYEQYFGPGTRLTVT.

V usage is TRBV28 and J usage is TRBJ1-1; TRBD1 matches at 8 bases. The CDR3 totals 14 residues. V shed 10 bases and J 11 bases; nucleotides not matched to a gene: 18. CDR1 and CDR2 from the germline V gene are MDHEN and SYDVKM. CDR3 sequence (DNA): TGTGCCACCATTCCACAGGGGGGTAAACAGTCGGCTTTCTTT. Encoded protein: CATIPQGGKQSAFF.

J is TRBJ2-7 and V is TRBV7-6; 7 nucleotides match TRBD1. After removal of 1 base from V and 4 bases from J, the junction contained 10 bases not matched to a gene. Germline lookup yields CDR1 SGHVS and CDR2 FNYEAQ. The CDR3 consists of 16 residues. The CDR3 reads CASSLVLRGKSYEQYF. The CDR3 coding sequence is TGTGCCAGCAGCTTAGTGCTCAGGGGGAAGTCGTACGAGCAGTACTTC.

CDR3 coding DNA: TGTGCCAGCAGTAGTTCCAGTAGGGGACTAGCGGGTGTTGAGCAGTTCTTC. It yields the protein CASSSSSRGLAGVEQFF. The chain combines TRBV28 with TRBJ2-1; 12 nucleotides agree with TRBD2. CDR1 MDHEN and CDR2 SYDVKM come from the germline V gene. This CDR3 has 17 residues. V was clipped by 5 bases and J by 9 bases; unmatched bases: 14.

This sequence joins TRBV9 and TRBJ1-5, with D possibly TRBD1 on 6 matching bases. Trimming stripped 4 bases from V and 2 bases from J, with 13 bases between. The CDR3 has 15 residues. In germline, CDR1 is SGDLS, CDR2 YYNGEE. The DNA for the CDR3 is TGTGCCAGCAGCTCCACAGGGCAGGGCAATCAGCCCCAGCATTTT. It encodes CASSSTGQGNQPQHF.

This chain connects TRBV5-1 to TRBJ2-3, with TRBD1 matching over 11 bases. V gave up 1 base and J gave up 2 bases; unmatched junction bases: 6. CDR1 is SGHRS, CDR2 YFSETQ, per germline. The CDR3 is made up of 17 amino acids. CDR3 in amino acids: CASSLTGQGANTDTQYF. CDR3 nucleotides: TGCGCCAGCAGCTTGACCGGACAGGGGGCCAACACAGATACGCAGTATTTT.

This clone was counted a single time. The chain links TRBV10-3 to TRBJ2-1; TRBD2 matches at 11 bases. J lost 8 bases, V lost 3 bases, and 9 bases had no gene match. The germline gives CDR1 ENHRY, CDR2 SYGVKD. The CDR3 contains 16 residues. CDR3 sequence (DNA): TGTGCCATCAGTGACATCTTAGCGGGAGGGCAAGATGAGCAGTTCTTC. Residues: CAISDILAGGQDEQFF.

J is TRBJ2-1 and V is TRBV19; D uncertain. V lost 3 bases, J lost 3 bases, and 6 bases lay in between. The CDR3 is 13 amino acids. CDR1 is LNHDA and CDR2 is SQIVND in the germline V gene (reference sequence). The CDR3 DNA follows: TGTGCCAGTAGTATCGGTTACTACAATGAGCAGTTCTTC. Protein product: CASSIGYYNEQFF.

The chain couples TRBV28 to TRBJ2-1, with 7 bases fitting TRBD1. The CDR3 totals 15 residues. Per the germline V gene, CDR1 is MDHEN and CDR2 is SYDVKM. The V gene end was trimmed by 5 bases and the J gene end by 13 bases; junction bases not matched to a gene: 17. The CDR3 nucleotides are TGTGCCAGCAGTACCGGGACAGCGACCTTAAACTGCCAGTTCTTC. Translating gives CASSTGTATLNCQFF.

The V and J genes are TRBV4-2 and TRBJ2-1; weak D call: TRBD2 (5 bases). In germline, CDR1 is LGHNA, CDR2 YNFKEQ. Trimming took 2 bases from V and 0 from J, leaving 8 bases between them. The CDR3 runs to 15 residues. CDR3 coding DNA: TGTGCCAGCAGCCAAACGGGGAGCTCCTACAATGAGCAGTTCTTC. Protein: CASSQTGSSYNEQFF.

The rearrangement joins TRBV7-9 to TRBJ1-4, with 9 nucleotides matching TRBD1. Per the germline V gene, CDR1 is SEHNR and CDR2 is FQNEAQ (reference sequence). The V segment lost 5 bases and the J segment 4 bases; nucleotides outside the gene matches: 8. The CDR3 contains 16 residues. CDR3 coding DNA: TGTGCCAGCAGCGTGAACAGGGGGCGCCTTAATGAAAAACTGTTTTTT. As protein: CASSVNRGRLNEKLFF.

The chain couples TRBV18 to TRBJ1-5, with TRBD1 identical over 8 bases. V trimming: 6 bases; J trimming: 7 bases; junction bases outside the gene matches: 11. Germline V CDR1 and CDR2: KGHSH, LQKENI. This CDR3 contains 15 residues. CDR3 nucleotide sequence: TGTGCCAGCTCGGGCGGACAGGGAGGAGGACAGCCCCAGCATTTT. Amino acids: CASSGGQGGGQPQHF.

In this sample, this clone turned up a few times. Other DNA sequences in this specimen translate into the identical CDR3. This sequence joins TRBV5-1 and TRBJ2-2, with D unclear. The CDR3 sequence is 13 residues long. V lost 0 bases, J lost 4 bases, and 4 bases lay in between. Germline CDR1 reads SGHRS; CDR2 reads YFSETQ. The CDR3 DNA reads as TGCGCCAGCAGCTTGGTGGGCACCGGGGAGCTGTTTTTT. It yields the protein CASSLVGTGELFF.

The chain joins TRBV6-1 to TRBJ1-5; no clear D. The CDR3 consists of 14 residues. Trimming took 3 bases from V and 11 from J, leaving 17 bases between them. CDR1 and CDR2 from the germline V gene are MNHNS and SASEGT. The CDR3 DNA follows: TGTGCCAGCAGTGAGAACCTTCAGAGTCTTTCCCAGCATTTT. This gives the protein CASSENLQSLSQHF.

The genes are TRBV19 and TRBJ2-6; no definite D call. Trimming left V 5 bases short and J 0 bases short, with 8 bases between. Looked up from germline, CDR1 is LNHDA and CDR2 is SQIVND (reference sequence). CDR3 length: 15 residues. CDR3 region: CASSSGPSGANVLTF. In DNA, the CDR3 is TGTGCCAGTAGTTCAGGCCCCTCTGGGGCCAACGTCCTGACTTTC.

This chain joins TRBV6-5 and TRBJ2-7, with TRBD1 as a possible D gene (6 bases). Trimming removed 5 bases from V and 7 bases from J, with 18 bases in between. Germline V CDR1 and CDR2: MNHEY, SVGAGI. There are 14 residues in the CDR3. As DNA, the CDR3 is TGTGCCAGCAGTCTCCGAATCGGGCAGGGGGAGCAGTACTTC. Protein sequence: CASSLRIGQGEQYF.

About this clone itself: The sample contains more than one DNA sequence encoding this CDR3. The chain recombines TRBV6-6 with TRBJ1-2; D is unclear. This CDR3 contains 11 residues. Trimming took off 6 bases at V and 1 base at J, with 3 bases between the two ends. Per the germline V gene, CDR1 is MNHNY and CDR2 is SVGAGI (reference sequence). DNA for the CDR3: TGTGCCAGCAGCAGTAACTATGGCTACACCTTC. Encoded protein: CASSSNYGYTF.

V usage is TRBV28 and J usage is TRBJ1-5, with D possibly matching TRBD1 (5 bases). This CDR3 is built from 16 residues. Trimming took 5 bases from V and 0 from J, leaving 14 bases between them. The V gene's germline CDR1 is MDHEN and CDR2 SYDVKM. The DNA for the CDR3 is TGTGCCAGCAGTCCCGCCGGGGCAGGTAGCAATCAGCCCCAGCATTTT. Translating it yields CASSPAGAGSNQPQHF.

V and J are TRBV6-1 and TRBJ2-6; D ambiguous. Trimming cost V 6 bases and J 4 bases, with 13 bases left between them. Germline V CDR1 and CDR2: MNHNS, SASEGT. The CDR3 has 15 residues. The CDR3 bases are TGTGCCAGCAGCGGTTTACGATCCGGGGCCAACGTCCTGACTTTC. Its translation: CASSGLRSGANVLTF.

As regards this clone: Within the sample, other DNA sequences also encode this same CDR3. For the CDR3, the DNA is TGTGCCAGCAGCCAGGGACAGACCTACGAGCAGTACTTC. Protein sequence: CASSQGQTYEQYF. This rearrangement joins TRBV4-2 to TRBJ2-7; 7 nucleotides align to TRBD1. This CDR3 contains 13 residues. Germline-derived CDR1 and CDR2 are LGHNA and YNFKEQ. Losses at the gene ends were 3 bases for V and 2 bases for J; bases not matched to a gene: 1.

This chain joins TRBV7-9 and TRBJ2-1, with 8 bases identical to TRBD1. The J segment lost 7 bases and the V segment lost 4 bases, leaving 9 bases of the junction unmatched. Looked up from germline, CDR1 is SEHNR and CDR2 is FQNEAQ (reference sequence). CDR3 length: 15 residues. The DNA of the CDR3 is TGTGCCAGCAGCTCGCAGGGGGCAATCGTTAATGAGCAGTTCTTC. Its protein product is CASSSQGAIVNEQFF. The entire variable domain, with the rest obtained from reference TRBV7-9 and TRBJ2-1, is as follows: DTGVSQNPRHKITKRGQNVTFRCDPISEHNRLYWYRQTLGQGPEFLTYFQNEAQLEKSRLLSDRFSAERPKGSFSTLEIQRTEQGDSAMYLCASSSQGAIVNEQFFGPGTRLTVL.

The chain couples TRBV28 to TRBJ1-3, with TRBD1 matching over 7 bases. The V gene end was trimmed by 6 bases and the J gene end by 4 bases; junction bases not matched to a gene: 6. There are 14 residues in the CDR3. Germline V CDR1 and CDR2: MDHEN, SYDVKM. The CDR3 DNA reads TGTGCCAGCAGGGGGACAGCTCGAGGAAACACCATATATTTT. Translation: CASRGTARGNTIYF. Full variable domain (outside the CDR3, taken from reference TRBV28 and TRBJ1-3): DVKVTQSSRYLVKRTGEKVFLECVQDMDHENMFWYRQDPGLGLRLIYFSYDVKMKEKGDIPEGYSVSREKKERFSLILESASTNQTSMYLCASRGTARGNTIYFGEGSWLTVV.

CDR3 coding DNA: TGTGCCAGCAGTGAACTCTATGGCGGGGGCTACACCTTC. This codes for CASSELYGGGYTF. The chain joins TRBV2 to TRBJ1-2; no clear D. The CDR3 extends over 13 amino acids. Trimming shortened V by 2 bases and J by 8 bases, and 12 bases separated the two germline ends. CDR1 is SNHLY, CDR2 FYNNEI, per germline.

This clone was seen a few times. The chain recombines TRBV7-9 with TRBJ1-4; perhaps TRBD1 as D (5 bases). The CDR3 covers 13 residues. V lost 4 bases and J lost 8, with 11 bases in between. From germline, CDR1 is SEHNR and CDR2 FQNEAQ (reference sequence). The CDR3 sequence is CASSYGGGEKLFF. The CDR3 coding sequence is TGTGCCAGCAGCTATGGGGGTGGCGAAAAACTGTTTTTT.

As concerns this clone: In the same sample, other DNA sequences code for this CDR3. The chain employs TRBV6-4 and TRBJ1-1; D perhaps matches TRBD1 (6 bases). The length of the CDR3 is 14 residues. Trimming took off 5 bases at V and 5 bases at J, with 15 bases between the two ends. Germline V gives CDR1 MRHNA, CDR2 SNTAGT. CDR3 DNA sequence: TGTGCCAGCAGTCCCGACAGGTCGGGAACTGAAGCTTTCTTT. Translated, it gives CASSPDRSGTEAFF.